This T cell receptor (beta chain) was documented in a study of CD8 T cells in Susac syndrome. RNA amounts of about 0.5 to 1 ug underwent reverse transcription with random hexamers. From the immunoSEQ multiplex PCR reads, TCRdb called clonotypes with MiXCR, one entry per CDR3 protein. The sample includes 200,000 to 250,000 distinct CDR3 sequences, 95% of them seen just once. This clonotype was observed a handful of times. Trimming stripped 7 bases from V and 5 bases from J, with 6 bases between. The CDR3 consists of 11 residues. The TCR sequence derives from a human donor with multiple sclerosis. V is TRBV12-3 or TRBV12-4 and J is TRBJ2-1; D gene unclear. The sample was CD4+ T cells from PBMCs. This CDR3 is CASTRDNEQFF. For the CDR3, the DNA is TGTGCCAGCACCCGTGACAATGAGCAGTTCTTC.